This TCR beta chain is drawn from a study of blood T cell repertoires in COVID-19. Study background: From the United States, Italy and Spain came samples of acute and convalescent COVID-19. Sample material is recorded as cDNA or gDNA derived from T cells, B-cell-depleted T cells, or PBMCs.

How the authors handled the data: Reference gene primer amplification in the assay estimated nucleated cell counts. Produced via immunoSEQ multiplex PCR; TCRdb's table is partial and in-frame only. That table supplies the V and J calls and clone size; D and trimming were determined from the DNA. The sample contains fewer than 250,000 clones, around 83% of which appear only once. The CDR3 covers 16 residues. Germline lookup yields CDR1 MDHEN and CDR2 SYDVKM. The V end lost 7 bases, the J end lost 0 bases, and 17 bases lay between the germline ends. Input material: peripheral blood. The source of this sequence is a woman aged 45-59 years with acute or convalescent COVID-19. The J gene is TRBJ2-3, the V gene TRBV28; possible D gene TRBD2, 6 bases. Written as DNA, the CDR3 is TGTGCCAGCAAAGCCGCGGGACGTGCTAGCACAGATACGCAGTATTTT. Amino acid sequence: CASKAAGRASTDTQYF.